The clone carrying this T cell receptor beta chain has ten or more counts. Its antigen is unidentified. Researchers built TCR beta libraries using quantitative 5'-RACE with molecular barcodes. Via MiXCR, TCRdb re-called the 5' RACE reads, giving one row per CDR3 protein. In the table there are 80,000 to 100,000 distinct CDR3 sequences, about 8% of which are singletons. The CDR3 loop spans 14 amino acids. Looked up from germline, CDR1 is SGHKS and CDR2 is YYEKEE (reference sequence). Trimming pared 0 bases from V and 0 bases from J, leaving 7 bases between. The entry originates in a study of CD8 T cells in ankylosing spondylitis. Findings and limits, study-wide: Several of the motif variants were reported before in synovial fluid and blood from reactive arthritis. Disease-linked clones were found to be CD8+ and relatively rare in peripheral blood. Clones linked to disease were reported to show significant enrichment in matched ankylosing spondylitis synovial fluid.

The sequence was obtained from a male donor with ankylosing spondylitis or in good health (not recorded which). The chain uses TRBV5-5 and TRBJ2-7, with D possibly matching TRBD1 (5 bases). The specimen was blood, either unsorted or a sorted T cell fraction (not recorded which). The CDR3, as DNA: TGTGCCAGCAGCTTGGACAGGCCCTCCTACGAGCAGTACTTC. Amino acids: CASSLDRPSYEQYF.